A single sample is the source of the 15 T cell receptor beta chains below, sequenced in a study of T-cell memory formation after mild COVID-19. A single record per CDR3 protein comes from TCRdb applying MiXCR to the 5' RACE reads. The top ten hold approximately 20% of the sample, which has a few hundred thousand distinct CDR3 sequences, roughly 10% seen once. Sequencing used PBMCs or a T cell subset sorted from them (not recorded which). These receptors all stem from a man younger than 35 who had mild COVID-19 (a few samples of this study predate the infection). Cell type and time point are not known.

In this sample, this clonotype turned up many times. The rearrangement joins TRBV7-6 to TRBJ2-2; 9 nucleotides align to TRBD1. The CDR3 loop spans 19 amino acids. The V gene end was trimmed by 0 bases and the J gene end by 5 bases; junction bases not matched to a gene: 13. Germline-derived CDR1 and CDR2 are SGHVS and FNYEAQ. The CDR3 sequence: CASSLAFPGQGWGTGELFF. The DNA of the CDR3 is TGTGCCAGCAGCTTAGCGTTCCCGGGACAGGGCTGGGGGACCGGGGAGCTGTTTTTT. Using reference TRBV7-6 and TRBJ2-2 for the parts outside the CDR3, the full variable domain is GAGVSQSPRYKVTKRGQDVALRCDPISGHVSLYWYRQALGQGPEFLTYFNYEAQQDKSGLPNDRFSAERPEGSISTLTIQRTEQRDSAMYRCASSLAFPGQGWGTGELFFGEGSRLTVL.

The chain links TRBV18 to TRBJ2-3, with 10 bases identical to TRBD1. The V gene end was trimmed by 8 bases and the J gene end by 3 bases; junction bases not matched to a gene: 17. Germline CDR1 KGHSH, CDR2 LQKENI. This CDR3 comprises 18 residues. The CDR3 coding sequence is TGTGCCAGCGCGAGACGTGCCCCGGGACAGGGGACAACAGATACGCAGTATTTT. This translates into CASARRAPGQGTTDTQYF.

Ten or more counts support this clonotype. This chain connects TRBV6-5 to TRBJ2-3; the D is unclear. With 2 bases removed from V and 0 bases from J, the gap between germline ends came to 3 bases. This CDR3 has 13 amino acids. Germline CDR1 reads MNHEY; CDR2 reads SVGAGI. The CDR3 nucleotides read TGTGCCAGCAGTTACCGTAGCACAGATACGCAGTATTTT. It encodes CASSYRSTDTQYF.

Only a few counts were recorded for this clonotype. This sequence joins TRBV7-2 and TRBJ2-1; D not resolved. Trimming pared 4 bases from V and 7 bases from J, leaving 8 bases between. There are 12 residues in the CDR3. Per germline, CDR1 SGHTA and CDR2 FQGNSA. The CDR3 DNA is TGTGCCAGCAGCTCAATTGGTAATGAGCAGTTCTTC. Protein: CASSSIGNEQFF.

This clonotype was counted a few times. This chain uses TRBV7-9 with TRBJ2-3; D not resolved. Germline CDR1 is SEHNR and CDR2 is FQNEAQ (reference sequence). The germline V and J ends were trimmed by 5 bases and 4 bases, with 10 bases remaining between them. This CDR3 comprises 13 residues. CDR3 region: CASSPSPADTQYF. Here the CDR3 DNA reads TGTGCCAGCAGCCCCTCTCCCGCAGATACGCAGTATTTT.

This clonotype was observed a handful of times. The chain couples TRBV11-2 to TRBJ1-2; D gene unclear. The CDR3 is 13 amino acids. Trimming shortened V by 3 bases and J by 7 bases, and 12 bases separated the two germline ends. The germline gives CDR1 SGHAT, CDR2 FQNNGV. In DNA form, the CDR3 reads TGTGCCAGCAGCTTCACGGGTTCAGGTGGCTACACCTTC. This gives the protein CASSFTGSGGYTF.

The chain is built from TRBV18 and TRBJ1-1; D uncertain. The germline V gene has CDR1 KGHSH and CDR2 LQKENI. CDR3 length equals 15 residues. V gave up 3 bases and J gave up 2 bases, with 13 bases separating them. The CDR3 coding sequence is TGTGCCAGCTCACCCGGAGTTAGCCATAACACTGAAGCTTTCTTT. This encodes CASSPGVSHNTEAFF.

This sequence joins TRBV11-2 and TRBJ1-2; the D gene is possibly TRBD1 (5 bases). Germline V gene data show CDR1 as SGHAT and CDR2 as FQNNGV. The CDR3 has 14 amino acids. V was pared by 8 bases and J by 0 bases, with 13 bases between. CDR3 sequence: CASSTRGANYGYTF. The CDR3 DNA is TGTGCCAGCTCTACCCGGGGGGCTAACTATGGCTACACCTTC.

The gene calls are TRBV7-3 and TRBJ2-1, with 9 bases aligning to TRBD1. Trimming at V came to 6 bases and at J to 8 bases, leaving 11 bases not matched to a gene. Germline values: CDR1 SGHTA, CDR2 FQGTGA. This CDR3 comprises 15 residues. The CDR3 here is CASSEAGTGLHEQFF. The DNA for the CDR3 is TGTGCCAGCAGTGAAGCCGGGACAGGGCTGCATGAGCAGTTCTTC.

In DNA form, the CDR3 reads TGTGCCAGCAGTTCCGTAGGGACTACCCTAAGTGCGACCCAGTACTTC. This sequence encodes CASSSVGTTLSATQYF. The chain recombines TRBV12-3 or TRBV12-4 with TRBJ2-5, with TRBD2 identical over 7 bases. CDR3 size: 16 residues. The trim removed 4 bases at V and 7 bases at J, leaving 15 bases unmatched.

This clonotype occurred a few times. CDR3 amino acids: CASSPLPGTYEQYV. The CDR3, as DNA: TGTGCCAGCAGCCCCTTACCAGGGACCTACGAGCAGTACGTC. V gene TRBV7-2 combines with J gene TRBJ2-7; weak D call: TRBD1 (5 bases). V dropped 5 bases and J dropped 2 bases, with 13 bases sitting between them. Germline V gives CDR1 SGHTA, CDR2 FQGNSA. The CDR3 covers 14 residues.

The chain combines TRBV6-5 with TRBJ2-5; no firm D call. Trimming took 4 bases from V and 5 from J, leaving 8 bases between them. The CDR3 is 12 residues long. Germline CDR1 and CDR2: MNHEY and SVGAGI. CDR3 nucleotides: TGTGCCAGCAGTTCCTTGACCGAGACCCAGTACTTC. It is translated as CASSSLTETQYF.

The CDR3 sequence is CASSPRTGRSGANVLTF. The CDR3 nucleotides are TGTGCCAGCTCACCTCGGACAGGTCGCTCTGGGGCCAACGTCCTGACTTTC. The chain couples TRBV18 to TRBJ2-6, with TRBD1 identical over 7 bases. CDR1 is KGHSH, CDR2 LQKENI, per germline. The length of the CDR3 is 17 residues. With V trimmed by 3 bases and J by 0 bases, 5 bases remained unmatched.

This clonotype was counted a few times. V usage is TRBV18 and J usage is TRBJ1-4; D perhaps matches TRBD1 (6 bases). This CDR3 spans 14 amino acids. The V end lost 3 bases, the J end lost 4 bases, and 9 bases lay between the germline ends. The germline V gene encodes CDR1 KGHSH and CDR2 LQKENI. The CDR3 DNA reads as TGTGCCAGCTCACCGCCAGGGGTTAATGAAAAACTGTTTTTT. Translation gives CASSPPGVNEKLFF. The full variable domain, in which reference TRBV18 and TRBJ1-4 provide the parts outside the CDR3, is NAGVMQNPRHLVRRRGQEARLRCSPMKGHSHVYWYRQLPEEGLKFMVYLQKENIIDESGMPKERFSAEFPKEGPSILRIQQVVRGDSAAYFCASSPPGVNEKLFFGSGTQLSVL.

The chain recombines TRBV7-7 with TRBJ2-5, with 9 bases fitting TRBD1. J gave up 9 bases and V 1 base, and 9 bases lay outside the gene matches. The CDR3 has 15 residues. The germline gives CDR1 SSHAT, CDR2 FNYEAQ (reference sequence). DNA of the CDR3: TGTGCCAGCAGCTTAGGGACAGGGGCCCAGGGTTCCCAGTACTTC. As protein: CASSLGTGAQGSQYF.